The sample holds one count of the clone carrying this T cell receptor beta chain. Trimming removed 5 bases from V and 0 bases from J, with 12 bases in between. The CDR3 runs to 14 residues. Germline values: CDR1 SGHNT, CDR2 YYREEE (reference sequence). Profiling relied on immunoSEQ multiplex PCR, and the TCRdb table lists in-frame clones only, not all of them. The sample records about 58,000 clones, around 90% being singletons. These data originate in a study of cytomegalovirus exposure and HLA in healthy donors. The sequence was collected from a man aged 18-30 years in good health and CMV-seronegative. Specimen: PBMCs. The rearrangement joins TRBV5-4 to TRBJ2-7; the D gene is possibly TRBD2 (6 bases). The CDR3 is CASSWDSGSYEQYF. DNA of the CDR3: TGTGCCAGCAGTTGGGATAGCGGCTCCTACGAGCAGTACTTC. The full variable domain, with the rest looked up from reference TRBV5-4 and TRBJ2-7, is ETGVTQSPTHLIKTRGQQVTLRCSSQSGHNTVSWYQQALGQGPQFIFQYYREEENGRGNFPPRFSGLQFPNYSSELNVNALELDDSALYLCASSWDSGSYEQYFGPGTRLTVT.